The 18 T cell receptor beta chains reported below all come from one sample, sequenced in a study of blood T cells in healthy people across ages (dated by TCRdb to 2014 to 2015). The library was made by 5' RACE. The sample was run on an Illumina HiSeq 2500. A second about 7 to 12 cycle PCR used a sample-barcoded 5' primer and a J-beta primer mix. Using fastp at Q25 and MiXCR, TCRdb reprocessed the public reads and kept productive beta chains. Rows are unified per CDR3 protein, each entry keeping the most common DNA and genes. The sample has about 1.7 million distinct CDR3 sequences on record, roughly 27% of them singletons. The ten largest account for less than 9.5% of the sample. The sample comprised blood. The receptors here all came from a woman in her thirties in good health.

This clonotype was recorded many times. The chain combines TRBV27 with TRBJ2-1; 8 bases agree with TRBD2. The CDR3 runs 14 residues. Germline CDR1 and CDR2: MNHEY and SMNVEV (reference sequence). V gave up 5 bases and J gave up 5 bases; unmatched junction bases: 5. The CDR3 is CASSVTSGHNEQFF. The CDR3 DNA reads TGTGCCAGCAGTGTTACTAGCGGACACAATGAGCAGTTCTTC.

This clonotype was seen repeatedly, ten times or more. V is TRBV11-2 and J is TRBJ2-1; weak D call: TRBD1 (6 bases). CDR1 SGHAT and CDR2 FQNNGV come from the germline V gene. Trimming removed 4 bases at V and 6 bases at J, with 10 bases between. The CDR3 runs 13 residues. CDR3: CASSSLQGNEQFF. Here the CDR3 DNA reads TGTGCCAGCAGCTCGCTACAGGGCAATGAGCAGTTCTTC.

With respect to this clonotype: Being one base from a much bigger clone, this may be a read error. The chain couples TRBV10-1 to TRBJ1-4; D gene uncertain. The CDR3 runs 14 residues. Per germline, CDR1 WNHNN and CDR2 SYGVQD (reference sequence). CDR3 in amino acids: CASSDLSTNEKRFF. DNA for the CDR3: TGCGCCAGCAGTGATCTCTCAACTAATGAAAAACGGTTTTTT.

This clonotype was observed many times. The chain recombines TRBV7-2 with TRBJ2-1; weak D call: TRBD1 (5 bases). V lost 5 bases and J lost 4, with 15 bases in between. The CDR3 is 15 residues long. Per germline, CDR1 SGHTA and CDR2 FQGNSA. The DNA for the CDR3 is TGTGCCAGCAGCGCATCAGGGCGCCTATACAATGAGCAGTTCTTC. Amino acids: CASSASGRLYNEQFF.

This clonotype occurred a few times. CDR3 residues: CASSPSGGTGSYEQYF. CDR3 nucleotides: TGTGCCAGCAGCCCTAGTGGAGGGACCGGATCCTACGAGCAGTACTTC. The V and J genes are TRBV7-2 and TRBJ2-7, with D possibly being TRBD2 (6 bases). Per the germline V gene, CDR1 is SGHTA and CDR2 is FQGNSA. The ends were cut back, 5 bases at V and 1 base at J, with 18 bases in the middle. The CDR3 spans 16 residues. The variable domain in full, with the rest retrieved from reference TRBV7-2 and TRBJ2-7, is GAGVSQSPSNKVTEKGKDVELRCDPISGHTALYWYRQSLGQGLEFLIYFQGNSAPDKSGLPSDRFSAERTGGSVSTLTIQRTQQEDSAVYLCASSPSGGTGSYEQYFGPGTRLTVT.

Note on this clonotype: This may come from a read error, since a much larger clone is one base off. This rearrangement joins TRBV12-3 or TRBV12-4 to TRBJ1-5; D unclear. The J call may be incorrect, as the DNA end agrees better with TRBJ2-3. CDR3 length equals 13 residues. CDR3 coding DNA: TGTGCCAGCAGTCTAAACGGCAATCAGCCCCAGTATTTT. It encodes CASSLNGNQPQYF.

A word on this clonotype: One base away lies a much larger clone, so this may be a sequencing read error. The chain joins TRBV14 to TRBJ2-1; D perhaps matches TRBD2 (6 bases). Trimming removed 4 bases from V and 6 bases from J, with 10 bases in between. The CDR3 spans 13 residues. Per the germline V gene, CDR1 is SGHDN and CDR2 is FVKESK. This chain's CDR3 is CASSPWGVNEQFF. Written as DNA, the CDR3 is TGTGCCAGCAGCCCCTGGGGGGTCAATGAGCAGTTCTTC. Drawing the rest from reference TRBV14 and TRBJ2-1, the complete variable domain is EAGVTQFPSHSVIEKGQTVTLRCDPISGHDNLYWYRRVMGKEIKFLLHFVKESKQDESGMPNNRFLAERTGGTYSTLKVQPAELEDSGVYFCASSPWGVNEQFFGPGTRLTVL.

This clonotype was seen only once. This likely stems from a read error, as it lies one base from a far larger clone. J is TRBJ1-2 and V is TRBV12-3 or TRBV12-4, with 8 bases fitting TRBD1. CDR3 length equals 13 residues. The CDR3 bases are TGTGCCGGCAGCTCAGGGGGCGACTATGGCTACACCTTC. Its translation: CAGSSGGDYGYTF.

V usage is TRBV30 and J usage is TRBJ1-1, with D possibly matching TRBD1 (5 bases). This CDR3 spans 11 amino acids. CDR1 is GTSNPN and CDR2 is SVGIG in the germline V gene (reference sequence). Trimming shortened V by 0 bases and J by 7 bases, and 6 bases separated the two germline ends. The CDR3 sequence: CAWSVGGEAFF. CDR3 DNA: TGTGCCTGGAGTGTCGGGGGTGAAGCTTTCTTT.

This clonotype was counted a few times. V gene TRBV10-3 combines with J gene TRBJ1-6, with 7 bases identical to TRBD1. CDR3 length equals 13 residues. Looked up from germline, CDR1 is ENHRY and CDR2 is SYGVKD. CDR3 sequence: CAIGGTDNSPLHF. DNA of the CDR3: TGTGCTATTGGGGGGACAGACAATTCACCCCTCCACTTT.

Points on this clonotype: One base away lies a much larger clone, so this may be a sequencing read error. This sequence joins TRBV15 and TRBJ2-7; either TRBD1 or TRBD2 may fit D (6 bases each). Trimming shortened V by 5 bases and J by 3 bases, and 17 bases separated the two germline ends. Germline CDR1 is LNHNV and CDR2 is YYDKDF (reference sequence). The CDR3 is 15 residues long. The CDR3 DNA is TGTGCCACCAGCCACAGGGACGGACTAAACTACGAGCAGTACTTC. Protein sequence: CATSHRDGLNYEQYF.

This clonotype came up a few times. V gene TRBV12-3 or TRBV12-4 combines with J gene TRBJ2-3; D gene unclear. The CDR3 contains 15 residues. Trimming left V 6 bases short and J 6 bases short, with 19 bases between. CDR3 in amino acids: CASSQGPWETDTQYF. The CDR3 nucleotides are TGTGCCAGCAGCCAAGGGCCGTGGGAAACGGATACGCAGTATTTT.

This clonotype has a handful of counts. The V gene is TRBV5-1, the J gene TRBJ2-1; 10 bases align to TRBD2. The germline gives CDR1 SGHRS, CDR2 YFSETQ. CDR3 size: 19 residues. V shed 0 bases and J 1 base; nucleotides not matched to a gene: 10. This chain's CDR3 is CASSLGSSGGPSSYNEQFF. The CDR3 nucleotides are TGCGCCAGCAGCTTGGGCTCTAGCGGGGGCCCGTCTTCCTACAATGAGCAGTTCTTC. Filled out from reference TRBV5-1 and TRBJ2-1, the complete variable domain reads KAGVTQTPRYLIKTRGQQVTLSCSPISGHRSVSWYQQTPGQGLQFLFEYFSETQRNKGNFPGRFSGRQFSNSRSEMNVSTLELGDSALYLCASSLGSSGGPSSYNEQFFGPGTRLTVL.

V usage is TRBV15 and J usage is TRBJ2-2; D ambiguous. CDR1 is LNHNV and CDR2 is YYDKDF in the germline V gene (reference sequence). There are 14 residues in the CDR3. Trimming pared 4 bases from V and 1 base from J, leaving 7 bases between. DNA of the CDR3: TGTGCCACCAGCAACTCCGGGAACACCGGGGAGCTGTTTTTT. Protein sequence: CATSNSGNTGELFF.

As concerns this clonotype: One junction end does not reproduce the germline sequence, and a read error may be involved. This rearrangement joins TRBV7-9 to TRBJ2-1; TRBD2 aligns across 11 bases. Looked up from germline, CDR1 is SEHNR and CDR2 is FQNEAQ (reference sequence). CDR3 length: 15 amino acids. CDR3 nucleotide sequence: TGTGCCAGCAGTTTAGGGGGACTAGCGGTAGTTGAGCAGTTCTTC. Encoded protein: CASSLGGLAVVEQFF.

Concerning this clonotype: It may be a read error: a sequence one base away is much more abundant. CDR3 DNA: TGCAGCGTTGAAGCTGAGAAGGGGGCCTACGAGCAGTACTTC. As protein: CSVEAEKGAYEQYF. The chain carries TRBV29-1 and TRBJ2-7, with a tentative D call TRBD1 (6 bases). The CDR3 totals 14 residues. The germline V and J ends were trimmed by 1 base and 2 bases, with 12 bases remaining between them. In germline, CDR1 is SQVTM, CDR2 ANQGSEA.

This clonotype was counted only a few times. The rearrangement uses TRBV27 and TRBJ2-7, with 9 bases that match TRBD1. Germline V gene sequence: CDR1 MNHEY, CDR2 SMNVEV (reference sequence). There are 15 residues in the CDR3. V dropped 8 bases and J dropped 6; count of bases not matched to a gene: 14. CDR3 bases: TGTGCCAGCTCACGGGGCCGGACAGGGGCGGGCGAGCAGTACTTC. Its protein product is CASSRGRTGAGEQYF.

This clonotype was counted once. The rearrangement joins TRBV12-3 or TRBV12-4 to TRBJ1-2; a possible D gene is TRBD1 (5 bases). The CDR3 totals 14 residues. Trimming cost V 6 bases and J 2 bases, with 13 bases left between them. The CDR3 region has the DNA TGTGCCAGCAGCCGGGACCAAGAGAACTATGGCTACACCTTC. The encoded protein is CASSRDQENYGYTF.